The next 11 T cell receptor beta chains were all read from a single sample in a study of cytomegalovirus exposure and HLA in healthy donors. The PCR had 60 Vbeta and 13 Jbeta primers. The repertoire was sequenced with immunoSEQ multiplex PCR; TCRdb's copy has only in-frame clones and lacks some. The top ten hold 5.8% of the sample, which has 110,000 or so clones, over 75% seen once. The sample comprised PBMCs. The source is a man aged 18 to 35 in good health and CMV-seropositive.

The chain employs TRBV19 and TRBJ1-3; D remains unclear. The CDR3 extends over 16 amino acids. The V end lost 5 bases, the J end lost 3 bases, and 17 bases lay between the germline ends. Germline assignment: CDR1 LNHDA and CDR2 SQIVND (reference sequence). CDR3 nucleotide sequence: TGTGCCAGTAGTTCCTACCACCAAGCTCTTGGAAACACCATATATTTT. Residues: CASSSYHQALGNTIYF. Using reference TRBV19 and TRBJ1-3 for the parts outside the CDR3, the full variable domain is DGGITQSPKYLFRKEGQNVTLSCEQNLNHDAMYWYRQDPGQGLRLIYYSQIVNDFQKGDIAEGYSVSREKKESFPLTVTSAQKNPTAFYLCASSSYHQALGNTIYFGEGSWLTVV.

The genes are TRBV6-5 and TRBJ1-1; 7 bases agree with TRBD1. The CDR3 is made up of 13 amino acids. CDR1 and CDR2 (germline): MNHEY, SVGAGI. With V trimmed by 2 bases and J by 8 bases, 5 bases remained unmatched. The CDR3 region has the DNA TGTGCCAGCAGTTACCCGGGACAGCCAGAAGCTTTCTTT. Protein sequence: CASSYPGQPEAFF.

The chain couples TRBV18 to TRBJ1-1, with 8 bases aligning to TRBD1. Germline-derived CDR1 and CDR2 are KGHSH and LQKENI. The CDR3 has 15 amino acids. Germline trimming cut 5 bases from V and 5 bases from J; bases unmatched to any gene: 10. The CDR3 region is CASSSFGQGRTEAFF. CDR3 coding DNA: TGTGCCAGCTCATCCTTTGGACAGGGAAGAACTGAAGCTTTCTTT.

CDR3 nucleotides: TGCGCCAGCAGCCAAGAGGGGACCGACAGGGAAGCTTTCTTT. Translated: CASSQEGTDREAFF. V usage is TRBV4-1 and J usage is TRBJ1-1; D might be TRBD1 (6 bases). The CDR3 consists of 14 residues. V was trimmed by 0 bases and J by 8 bases, leaving 13 bases between them. Looked up from germline, CDR1 is MGHRA and CDR2 is YSYEKL.

This clone was counted only a few times. The chain employs TRBV10-3 and TRBJ1-6, with D unresolved. The V gene lost 6 bases and the J gene lost 0 bases, with 12 bases spanning the gap. Germline CDR1 ENHRY, CDR2 SYGVKD. There are 16 residues in the CDR3. The CDR3 loop is CAIRGSESSYNSPLHF. The CDR3 bases are TGTGCCATCAGAGGGAGCGAGAGCTCCTATAATTCACCCCTCCACTTT.

The chain uses TRBV4-2 and TRBJ1-2, with D possibly TRBD1 on 6 matching bases. The germline gives CDR1 LGHNA, CDR2 YNFKEQ. Trimming removed 4 bases from V and 8 bases from J, with 17 bases in between. The CDR3 is made up of 14 amino acids. The CDR3 DNA follows: TGTGCCAGCAGCCCCTCCGCAGGGGTGGAGGGCTACACCTTC. This encodes CASSPSAGVEGYTF.

The chain is built from TRBV5-1 and TRBJ2-4, with 8 bases matching TRBD1. The germline V gene has CDR1 SGHRS and CDR2 YFSETQ. This CDR3 has 16 amino acids. The V segment lost 0 bases and the J segment 8 bases; nucleotides outside the gene matches: 10. The CDR3 is CASSLEVAGGRDIQYF. CDR3 nucleotide sequence: TGCGCCAGCAGCTTGGAGGTAGCAGGGGGCAGAGACATTCAGTACTTC.

The chain carries TRBV10-3 and TRBJ1-1; 7 nucleotides align to TRBD1. Germline loops: CDR1 ENHRY, CDR2 SYGVKD. CDR3 length: 15 residues. The ends lost 6 bases at V and 1 base at J; junction bases unmatched: 8. CDR3 amino acids: CAISDRVIKNTEAFF. In DNA form, the CDR3 reads TGTGCCATCAGCGACAGGGTTATCAAGAACACTGAAGCTTTCTTT.

J is TRBJ2-7 and V is TRBV6-1, with 7 nucleotides matching TRBD1. The V segment lost 0 bases and the J segment 2 bases; nucleotides outside the gene matches: 7. CDR1 is MNHNS and CDR2 is SASEGT in the germline V gene. The CDR3 is made up of 16 amino acids. The CDR3 spells CASSEATGAYTYEQYF. Written as DNA, the CDR3 is TGTGCCAGCAGTGAAGCAACAGGGGCGTACACCTACGAGCAGTACTTC.

Only a few counts were recorded for this clone. This rearrangement joins TRBV5-6 to TRBJ2-5, with a weak D call TRBD1 (5 bases). Trimming took off 0 bases at V and 5 bases at J, with 8 bases between the two ends. The CDR3 sequence is 13 residues long. Germline V CDR1 and CDR2: SGHDT, YYEEEE. The CDR3 bases are TGTGCCAGCAGCTTGGCGTCAGGGGAGACCCAGTACTTC. Protein product: CASSLASGETQYF.

Here the CDR3 reads CASSPAGGLVSYEQYF. The CDR3 DNA sequence: TGTGCCAGCTCACCCGCAGGGGGCCTTGTATCCTACGAGCAGTACTTC. The genes are TRBV18 and TRBJ2-7; 8 bases map to TRBD1. Per the germline V gene, CDR1 is KGHSH and CDR2 is LQKENI. V lost 3 bases to trimming and J lost 1 base; unmatched junction nucleotides: 8. The CDR3 contains 16 residues.